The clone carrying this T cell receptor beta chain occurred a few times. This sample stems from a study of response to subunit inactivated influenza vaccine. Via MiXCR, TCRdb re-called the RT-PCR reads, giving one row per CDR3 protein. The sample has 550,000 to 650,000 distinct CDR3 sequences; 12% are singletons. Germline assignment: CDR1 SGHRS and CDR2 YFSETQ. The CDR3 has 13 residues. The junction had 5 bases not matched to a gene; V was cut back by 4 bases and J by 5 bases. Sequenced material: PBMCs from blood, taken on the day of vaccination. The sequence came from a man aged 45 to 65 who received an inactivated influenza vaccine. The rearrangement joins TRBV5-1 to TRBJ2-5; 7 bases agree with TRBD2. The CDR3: CASSETSSETQYF. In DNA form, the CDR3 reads TGCGCCAGCAGCGAGACTAGCTCGGAGACCCAGTACTTC. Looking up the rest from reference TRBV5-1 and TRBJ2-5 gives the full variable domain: KAGVTQTPRYLIKTRGQQVTLSCSPISGHRSVSWYQQTPGQGLQFLFEYFSETQRNKGNFPGRFSGRQFSNSRSEMNVSTLELGDSALYLCASSETSSETQYFGPGTRLLVL.